Presented here are 18 T cell receptor beta chains from one specimen sequenced in a study of monozygotic twins with cystic fibrosis. Using immunoSEQ multiplex PCR, the repertoire was profiled, and TCRdb retains in-frame clones only, with some absent. The sample includes roughly 32,000 clones, 95% to 98% of them seen just once. The sequencing sample was made of blood. The receptor source for this set is a girl aged 2 to 10 with cystic fibrosis.

The CDR3 region has the DNA TGTGCCACCAGCTTCCCTAGCGCCCACTCATATCAAGAGACCCAGTACTTC. Translating it yields CATSFPSAHSYQETQYF. The chain links TRBV15 to TRBJ2-5; D is possibly TRBD2 (6 bases). V was shortened by 5 bases and J by 2 bases, with 21 bases between the two germline ends. Germline V gene sequence: CDR1 LNHNV, CDR2 YYDKDF (reference sequence). There are 17 residues in the CDR3.

The chain employs TRBV29-1 and TRBJ2-4; no definite D call. Germline loops: CDR1 SQVTM, CDR2 ANQGSEA. There are 12 residues in the CDR3. Trimming took 6 bases from V and 2 from J, leaving 8 bases between them. The CDR3 protein is CSVRNTKNIQYF. The CDR3 DNA sequence: TGCAGCGTCCGGAACACCAAAAACATTCAGTACTTC.

V and J are TRBV30 and TRBJ1-1; D may be TRBD1 (5 bases). V dropped 1 base and J dropped 6 bases, with 9 bases sitting between them. The germline V gene has CDR1 GTSNPN and CDR2 SVGIG (reference sequence). CDR3 size: 12 residues. The CDR3 nucleotides are TGTGCCTGGAGTGAGGGGTACGCTGAAGCTTTCTTT. This gives the protein CAWSEGYAEAFF.

This clone was observed a single time. V usage is TRBV21-1 and J usage is TRBJ2-7. TRBV21-1 constitutes a pseudogene. CDR3 size: 15 residues. In DNA, the CDR3 is TGTGCCAGCAGCAAAGCCGGTGGAAGCTCCTACGAGCAGTACTTC. Translated, it gives CASSKAGGSSYEQYF.

The chain recombines TRBV5-1 with TRBJ1-1, with D uncertain. V was clipped by 0 bases and J by 5 bases, with 11 bases between them. CDR1 SGHRS and CDR2 YFSETQ come from the germline V gene. There are 14 residues in the CDR3. The CDR3 here is CASSLGRGRTEAFF. The CDR3 region has the DNA TGCGCCAGCAGCTTGGGCCGGGGTCGAACTGAAGCTTTCTTT.

The rearrangement uses TRBV30 and TRBJ1-5; 7 bases line up with TRBD1. The CDR3 runs to 14 residues. Germline trimming cut 7 bases from V and 4 bases from J; bases unmatched to any gene: 10. Germline-derived CDR1 and CDR2 are GTSNPN and SVGIG (reference sequence). The CDR3 reads CAFSSGQLNQPQHF. The DNA of the CDR3 is TGTGCCTTTTCTTCGGGACAGCTTAATCAGCCCCAGCATTTT.

This clone is a singleton in its sample. The chain couples TRBV6-5 to TRBJ2-7, with D maybe TRBD2 (7 bases). The CDR3 consists of 15 residues. Germline V gene sequence: CDR1 MNHEY, CDR2 SVGAGI. V was pared by 4 bases and J by 4 bases, with 17 bases between. CDR3 amino acids: CASSFAPGGRYEQYF. CDR3 nucleotide sequence: TGTGCCAGCAGTTTCGCCCCGGGGGGCAGGTACGAGCAGTACTTC.

V is TRBV6-6 and J is TRBJ2-7; TRBD2 matches 13 bases. Germline V gene sequence: CDR1 MNHNY, CDR2 SVGAGI (reference sequence). V lost 2 bases to trimming and J lost 5 bases; unmatched junction nucleotides: 3. The CDR3 length is 15 residues. The CDR3 here is CASSYGLAGDNEQYF. CDR3 bases: TGTGCCAGCAGTTACGGACTAGCGGGAGACAACGAGCAGTACTTC.

This chain connects TRBV7-2 to TRBJ1-1; a possible D gene is TRBD1 (6 bases). Trimming removed 0 bases from V and 6 bases from J, with 11 bases in between. This CDR3 comprises 14 residues. CDR1 SGHTA and CDR2 FQGNSA come from the germline V gene. CDR3 DNA: TGTGCCAGCAGCTTAGCCGCAGGGGTGGCTGAAGCTTTCTTT. It yields the protein CASSLAAGVAEAFF.

The V and J genes are TRBV6-6 and TRBJ1-5; 7 bases agree with TRBD1. Germline lookup yields CDR1 MNHNY and CDR2 SVGAGI (reference sequence). Trimming removed 6 bases from V and 0 bases from J; junction bases left unmatched: 2. This CDR3 has 14 amino acids. CDR3 nucleotides: TGTGCCAGCAGCAACAGGGGTAGCAATCAGCCCCAGCATTTT. This codes for CASSNRGSNQPQHF.

The rearrangement uses TRBV14 and TRBJ2-2; D is undetermined. The CDR3 contains 13 residues. The V end lost 4 bases, the J end lost 3 bases, and 6 bases lay between the germline ends. Germline V gene data show CDR1 as SGHDN and CDR2 as FVKESK. CDR3 in DNA: TGTGCCAGCAGCCTACGATACACCGGGGAGCTGTTTTTT. Translating it yields CASSLRYTGELFF.

This clone was detected only once. The V gene is TRBV19, the J gene TRBJ1-1, with D unclear. The CDR3 runs to 14 residues. The germline V gene encodes CDR1 LNHDA and CDR2 SQIVND (reference sequence). Trimming cost V 1 base and J 4 bases, with 10 bases left between them. CDR3 bases: TGTGCCAGTAGTATAGGCGGGGTCGGCACTGAAGCTTTCTTT. Translating it yields CASSIGGVGTEAFF.

In DNA, the CDR3 is TGTGCCAGCAGCCGACTATCAAGCACAGATACGCAGTATTTT. It specifies CASSRLSSTDTQYF. The chain joins TRBV6-1 to TRBJ2-3; D is possibly TRBD2 (5 bases). Germline CDR1 is MNHNS and CDR2 is SASEGT. V was trimmed by 6 bases and J by 0 bases, leaving 10 bases between them. The CDR3 is 14 residues long.

The rearrangement uses TRBV19 and TRBJ1-5; D ambiguous. V lost 5 bases to trimming and J lost 4 bases, with 9 bases between them. CDR3 size: 13 residues. Per the germline V gene, CDR1 is LNHDA and CDR2 is SQIVND (reference sequence). This CDR3 reads CASSAELNQPQHF. The CDR3 nucleotides are TGTGCCAGTAGTGCCGAGCTAAATCAGCCCCAGCATTTT.

In nucleotides, the CDR3 is TGTGCCAGCAGTTTCGCGGGGATGAACACTGAAGCTTTCTTT. It codes for CASSFAGMNTEAFF. The rearrangement joins TRBV27 to TRBJ1-1; D uncertain. The CDR3 sequence is 14 residues long. V was cut by 3 bases and J by 0 bases, with 8 bases left in between. The germline gives CDR1 MNHEY, CDR2 SMNVEV (reference sequence).

The chain couples TRBV19 to TRBJ2-3, with 8 bases identical to TRBD2. Germline V lookup: CDR1 LNHDA, CDR2 SQIVND (reference sequence). The CDR3 totals 16 residues. Trimming at V came to 1 base and at J to 4 bases, leaving 7 bases not matched to a gene. Written as DNA, the CDR3 is TGTGCCAGTAGTATAGGAGCGGGAGAGGGGGCAGATACGCAGTATTTT. Amino acid sequence: CASSIGAGEGADTQYF.

The chain couples TRBV20-1 to TRBJ2-1; D remains ambiguous. Per germline, CDR1 DFQATT and CDR2 SNEGSKA (reference sequence). The V end lost 8 bases, the J end lost 12 bases, and 17 bases lay between the germline ends. This CDR3 has 11 residues. The CDR3 loop is CSPLLERRQFF. The CDR3, as DNA: TGCAGTCCCCTATTGGAAAGGAGGCAGTTCTTC.

CDR3 sequence reads: CASSSQGVRMNTEAFF. The CDR3 coding sequence is TGTGCCAGCAGCTCCCAGGGGGTCCGCATGAACACTGAAGCTTTCTTT. V is TRBV13 and J is TRBJ1-1; TRBD1 matches 7 bases. There are 16 residues in the CDR3. Germline CDR1 PRHDT, CDR2 FYEKMQ (reference sequence). J was trimmed by 0 bases and V by 4 bases; bases with no gene match: 8.